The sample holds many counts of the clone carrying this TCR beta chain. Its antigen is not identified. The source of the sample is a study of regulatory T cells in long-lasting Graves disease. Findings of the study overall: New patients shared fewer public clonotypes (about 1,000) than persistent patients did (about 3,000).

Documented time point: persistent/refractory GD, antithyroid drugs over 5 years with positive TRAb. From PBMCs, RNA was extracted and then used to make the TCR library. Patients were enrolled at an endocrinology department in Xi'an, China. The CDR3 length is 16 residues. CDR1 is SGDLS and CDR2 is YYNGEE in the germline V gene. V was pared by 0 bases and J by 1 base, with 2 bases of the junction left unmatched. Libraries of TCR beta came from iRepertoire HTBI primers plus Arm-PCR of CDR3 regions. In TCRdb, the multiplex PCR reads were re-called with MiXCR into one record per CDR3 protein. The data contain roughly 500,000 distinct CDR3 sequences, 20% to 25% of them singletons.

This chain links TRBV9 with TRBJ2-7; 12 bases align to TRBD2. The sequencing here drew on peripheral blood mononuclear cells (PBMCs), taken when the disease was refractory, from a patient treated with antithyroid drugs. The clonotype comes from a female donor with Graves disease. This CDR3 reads CASSVGLAGASYEQYF. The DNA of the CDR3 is TGTGCCAGCAGCGTAGGACTAGCGGGAGCATCCTACGAGCAGTACTTC.